This T cell receptor (beta chain) was identified during a study of T cell repertoires in cytomegalovirus infection. The sample holds many counts of this clonotype. Its antigen is still unknown. Per germline, CDR1 MGHDK and CDR2 SYGVNS. The germline V and J ends were trimmed by 0 bases and 1 base, with 9 bases remaining between them. The CDR3 runs to 15 residues. TCRdb re-called the reads through MiXCR, storing one row per CDR3 protein. The sample holds approximately 910,000 distinct CDR3 sequences, roughly 30% seen once. The chain uses TRBV25-1 and TRBJ1-1; D gene uncertain. Sequencing used cultured CD8+ T cells from PBMCs, obtained from culture after CMV antigen stimulation. The source of this sequence is a human donor in good health (CMV status not recorded). Some clones in this sample may be carry-over from other donors' samples. CDR3 bases: TGTGCCAGCAGTGAATATATTGGGCAGAACACTGAAGCTTTCTTT. Translation: CASSEYIGQNTEAFF.